The 11 T cell receptor beta chains below come from one sample, sequenced in a study of control samples from healthy donors and cancer patients. Assay: immunoSEQ multiplex PCR; the TCRdb copy retains only in-frame clones and omits some. The sample contains under 150,000 clones, more than 75% of which appear only once. The sequenced material came from blood. These receptor sequences come from a woman in her 70s in good health.

V and J are TRBV9 and TRBJ2-1; 7 positions agree with TRBD1. The germline V gene has CDR1 SGDLS and CDR2 YYNGEE. Germline trimming cut 3 bases from V and 6 bases from J; bases unmatched to any gene: 9. CDR3 length equals 15 residues. The CDR3: CASSERTGKANEQFF. The CDR3 nucleotides read TGTGCCAGCAGCGAAAGGACAGGAAAAGCCAATGAGCAGTTCTTC.

The rearrangement links TRBV27 to TRBJ2-7, with TRBD1 matching 9 bases. CDR1 and CDR2 from the germline V gene are MNHEY and SMNVEV (reference sequence). CDR3 length: 15 residues. J lost 4 bases, V lost 3 bases, and 7 bases had no gene match. CDR3: CASSFYVGQGYEQYF. The CDR3 DNA is TGTGCCAGCAGTTTCTATGTGGGACAGGGATACGAGCAGTACTTC.

The chain carries TRBV2 and TRBJ2-3, with 13 bases that match TRBD2. The CDR3 covers 15 residues. Per the germline V gene, CDR1 is SNHLY and CDR2 is FYNNEI. V dropped 6 bases and J dropped 6; count of bases not matched to a gene: 6. Here the CDR3 DNA reads TGTGCCAGCAGGGCGACTAGCGGGGGGATGGATACGCAGTATTTT. Translated, it gives CASRATSGGMDTQYF.

The count of this clone is one. The V call is TRBV9, the J call TRBJ2-2; D not certain. Looked up from germline, CDR1 is SGDLS and CDR2 is YYNGEE. V was shortened by 0 bases and J by 3 bases, with 3 bases between the two germline ends. This CDR3 contains 13 residues. The CDR3 region is CASSVVYTGELFF. CDR3 bases: TGTGCCAGCAGCGTAGTGTACACCGGGGAGCTGTTTTTT.

The chain links TRBV10-3 to TRBJ1-5; D remains unclear. The V end was cut by 2 bases, the J end by 2 bases, with 10 bases between. From germline, CDR1 is ENHRY and CDR2 SYGVKD. This CDR3 region has 15 residues. This chain's CDR3 is CAISETGPGNQPQHF. As DNA, the CDR3 is TGTGCCATCAGTGAGACCGGGCCCGGCAATCAGCCCCAGCATTTT.

The V gene is TRBV11-2, the J gene TRBJ1-6; tentative D call: TRBD1 (6 bases). V was clipped by 4 bases and J by 7 bases, with 23 bases between them. CDR1 is SGHAT and CDR2 is FQNNGV in the germline V gene. The length of the CDR3 is 18 residues. DNA of the CDR3: TGTGCCAGCAGCTCCTCTCGTGGGGGGCGGGGTAGGAATTCACCCCTCCACTTT. Translated, it gives CASSSSRGGRGRNSPLHF.

This rearrangement joins TRBV18 to TRBJ1-4, with 8 nucleotides matching TRBD1. V lost 5 bases and J lost 7; bases outside the gene matches: 12. The germline V gene encodes CDR1 KGHSH and CDR2 LQKENI. CDR3 length: 16 amino acids. The CDR3 here is CASSSTRQGSGEKLFF. CDR3 DNA sequence: TGTGCCAGCTCATCCACTCGACAGGGGAGCGGTGAAAAACTGTTTTTT.

This clone appeared a few times. The chain recombines TRBV9 with TRBJ1-3; D is unclear. Germline CDR1 SGDLS, CDR2 YYNGEE. The CDR3 length is 14 residues. Trimming cost V 0 bases and J 3 bases, with 7 bases left between them. The CDR3 region is CASSVEGGGNTIYF. CDR3 in DNA: TGTGCCAGCAGCGTAGAAGGCGGTGGAAACACCATATATTTT.

This chain joins TRBV10-3 and TRBJ1-1, with D hard to call. Germline lookup yields CDR1 ENHRY and CDR2 SYGVKD. This CDR3 spans 12 amino acids. V lost 3 bases and J lost 4, with 6 bases in between. The CDR3 coding sequence is TGTGCCATCAGTGAAGGGAGCACTGAAGCTTTCTTT. Encoded protein: CAISEGSTEAFF.

This chain uses TRBV7-9 with TRBJ1-1; D call uncertain. CDR3 length: 13 residues. Germline V gives CDR1 SEHNR, CDR2 FQNEAQ (reference sequence). The V and J ends lost 1 base and 6 bases respectively, with 9 bases between them. The CDR3, as DNA: TGTGCCAGCAGCTTAGAACGAGGGCCTGAAGCTTTCTTT. It codes for CASSLERGPEAFF.

In this sample, this clone turned up a few times. The chain uses TRBV10-2 and TRBJ1-6; D gene ambiguous. Trimming cost V 3 bases and J 8 bases, with 8 bases left between them. Per germline, CDR1 WSHSY and CDR2 SAAADI. This CDR3 is 13 amino acids long. The CDR3, as DNA: TGCGCCAGCAGTGAAGCGGGTTATTCACCCCTCCACTTT. It specifies CASSEAGYSPLHF.